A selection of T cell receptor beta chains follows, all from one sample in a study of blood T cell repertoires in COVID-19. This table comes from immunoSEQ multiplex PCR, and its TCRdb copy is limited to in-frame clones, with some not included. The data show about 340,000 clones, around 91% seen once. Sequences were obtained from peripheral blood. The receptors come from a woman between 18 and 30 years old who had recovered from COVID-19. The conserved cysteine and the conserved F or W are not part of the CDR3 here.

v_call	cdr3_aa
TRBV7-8	ASSLFRSGGLNTEAF
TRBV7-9	ASSPPGTGGLNEQF
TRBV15	ATSRDWPAQY
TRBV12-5	ASGPKQGADQPQH
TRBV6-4	ARTGTDYGYT
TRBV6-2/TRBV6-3	ASSYTQEDGYT
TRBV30	AWQGGTLAGGSSYNEQF
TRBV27	ASSFTGRELGEQF
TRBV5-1	ASKWRDSTDTQY
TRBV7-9	ASTLRGGAQETQY
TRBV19	ASSTPGGRFLEQF
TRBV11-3	ASSFTGGALSGYT
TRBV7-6	ASSLPGGVSYNEQF
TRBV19	ASSQGADQPQH
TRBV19	ASSIDRGLVQPQH
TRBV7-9	ASSSDRGSGEKLF
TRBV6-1	ASSEYKGDAGPQETQY
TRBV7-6	ASSLDPDFSSYNEQF
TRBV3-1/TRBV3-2	ASSQELGGYNEQF
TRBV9	ASSPRSGGYTEAF
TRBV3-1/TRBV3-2	ASSQDADSSGNTIY
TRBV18	ASSETGRNSNQPQH
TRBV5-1	ASSLGGRHETQY
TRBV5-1	ASSREGEETQY
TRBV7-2	ASSLPAGERVVGYT
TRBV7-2	ASSLIGSGNQPQH
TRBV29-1	SVEEQGAYGYT
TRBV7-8	ASSGAWRDFYNEQF
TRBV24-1	ATSDFPGRPYNEQF
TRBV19	ASRQQGFQPQH
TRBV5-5	ASSLNRGQFRGRATDTQY
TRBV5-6	ASSRPIGRSTDTQY
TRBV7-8	ASSLAGGGQETQY
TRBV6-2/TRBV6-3	ASSRWASGTGSYNEQF
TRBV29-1	SAAPRVNMNTEAF
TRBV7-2	ASSRSIGQGDTEAF
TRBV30	AWSRAGRYNEQF
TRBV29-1	SVEDRGSNTDTQY
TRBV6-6	ASITDRGNTEAF
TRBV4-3	ASSQDAGGSYNEQF
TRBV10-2	ATRASKGQETQY
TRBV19	ASSTQGVNTEAF